A selection of T cell receptor beta chains follows, all from one sample in a study of T-cell reconstitution after alpha-beta-depleted transplantation in children. TCRdb redid the calling of the PCR reads with MiXCR, one entry per CDR3 protein. This repertoire shows just over 950,000 distinct CDR3 sequences, about 31% found once; its top ten account for about 28%. Sequenced material: PBMCs, mostly from graft donor cells, taken 360 days after TCRalphabeta/CD19-depleted stem cell transplant. The receptor set was obtained from a boy under two years old who had a stem cell transplant for SCID, so the T cells may come from the graft donor. Both conserved end residues are part of each CDR3. A D gene is named only where the DNA matches it firmly. Some rows have no size entry. The others give once, few or many, or a class for an expanded clone.

TRBV19	TRBJ2-5	.	.	TGTGCCAGTAGTATCACGTGGCGAGAGACCCAGTACTTC	CASSITWRETQYF
TRBV6-2/TRBV6-3	TRBJ2-1	few	TRBD2	TGTGCCAGCAGTTACGGGCTAGCGGGATTGGAGCAGTTCTTC	CASSYGLAGLEQFF
TRBV12-3/TRBV12-4	TRBJ2-7	few	.	TGTGCCAGCAGTCCCCGGGACGTCGTGCGGGAGCAGTACTTC	CASSPRDVVREQYF
TRBV20-1	TRBJ1-2	few	TRBD1	TGCAGTGCTAGAGATCCACCGGGGACAGGGATTGGTGGCTACACCTTC	CSARDPPGTGIGGYTF
TRBV29-1	TRBJ1-2	.	.	TGCAGCGTTGAAAGGGGGAAGGGGTATGGCTACACCTTC	CSVERGKGYGYTF
TRBV2	TRBJ1-2	many	.	TGTGCCAGCAGTGAACGGGGGACCCGAGCTAACTATGGCTACACCTTC	CASSERGTRANYGYTF
TRBV2	TRBJ1-4	.	.	TGTGCCAGCAGTGTACCGCACTCTAATGAAAAACTGTTTTTT	CASSVPHSNEKLFF
TRBV5-4	TRBJ2-3	.	TRBD2	TGTGCCAGCAGCGCCGCCCCTAGCGGGGGGAACACAGATACGCAGTATTTT	CASSAAPSGGNTDTQYF
TRBV5-5	TRBJ2-1	few	TRBD1	TGTGCCAGCAGCTTGGGGGGGGACAGGGGATCCAATGAGCAGTTCTTC	CASSLGGDRGSNEQFF
TRBV20-1	TRBJ1-1	few	TRBD1	TGCAGTCCGAGACAGGGAACTGAAGCTTTCTTT	CSPRQGTEAFF
TRBV5-1	TRBJ2-7	.	.	TGCGCCAGCAGCTTGGGGGTCCGGCTGTCTTCAAGAGACGAGCAGTACTTC	CASSLGVRLSSRDEQYF
TRBV4-1	TRBJ2-6	.	TRBD1	TGCGCCAGCAGCCAAGGGGGGACAGGCTCCTCTGGGGCCAACGTCCTGACTTTC	CASSQGGTGSSGANVLTF
TRBV4-1	TRBJ2-5	.	.	TGCGCCAGCAGCCAGCAGGAGGGGGAGACCCAGTACTTC	CASSQQEGETQYF
TRBV28	TRBJ2-1	once	.	TGTGCCAGCCGTTCCGGAGCACTTGTCGTGTCAAATGAGCAGTTCTTC	CASRSGALVVSNEQFF
TRBV5-5	TRBJ2-1	few	.	TGTGCCAGCAGCTTGGGTCAGGGGAGGCAGTTCTTC	CASSLGQGRQFF
TRBV15	TRBJ1-5	.	.	TGTGCCACCAGCAGAGAGGGGTACAATCAGCCCCAGCATTTT	CATSREGYNQPQHF
TRBV7-2	TRBJ1-3	.	.	TGTGCCAGCAGCCCCCCCTGGCCCGCAAGGGATGGAAACACCATATATTTT	CASSPPWPARDGNTIYF
TRBV7-6	TRBJ2-7	few	TRBD1	TGTGCCAGCAGCCCCTCCGGGACAGGGGCTTATCAGCAGTACTTC	CASSPSGTGAYQQYF
TRBV7-9	TRBJ2-1	few	.	TGTGCCAGCAGCCTTGGAACTTACGGCAATGAGCAGTTCTTC	CASSLGTYGNEQFF
TRBV4-2	TRBJ2-1	many	TRBD2	TGTGCCAGCAGCCAAGATTCCGGGACTAGTCCCAATGAGCAGTTCTTC	CASSQDSGTSPNEQFF
TRBV9	TRBJ1-3	.	.	TGTGCCAGCAGCGTAGAAGGGGCGGCCTTCTCTGGAAACACCATATATTTT	CASSVEGAAFSGNTIYF
TRBV9	TRBJ2-1	.	.	TGTGCCAGCAGCCCCGGGGCGGGGGCGGGGAATGAGCAGTTCTTC	CASSPGAGAGNEQFF
TRBV2	TRBJ2-7	.	.	TGTGCCAGCAGGGCGGACGGCGGCTACGAGCAGTACTTC	CASRADGGYEQYF
TRBV18	TRBJ2-7	.	.	TGTGCCAGCTCACCAAAGGGGATGGAGTACGAGCAGTACTTC	CASSPKGMEYEQYF
TRBV12-3/TRBV12-4	TRBJ2-2	few	.	TGTGCCAGCAGTTCTGGCAGTAAGAACACCGGGGAGCTGTTTTTT	CASSSGSKNTGELFF
TRBV9	TRBJ1-1	.	TRBD1	TGTGCCAGCAGCGAAGGGACAGGGAGGACTGAAGCTTTCTTT	CASSEGTGRTEAFF
TRBV5-1	TRBJ2-1	many	TRBD2	TGCGCCAGCAGCTTTACTAGCGGGGGGGCCTACAATGAGCAGTTCTTC	CASSFTSGGAYNEQFF
TRBV9	TRBJ2-1	.	TRBD2	TGTGCCAGCAGGTCCTCAGTGGGGGGGGGAATCAATGAGCAGTTCTTC	CASRSSVGGGINEQFF
TRBV6-1	TRBJ2-3	few	.	TGTGCCAGTTCCCCCCTAGCGATTCGCACAGATACGCAGTATTTT	CASSPLAIRTDTQYF
TRBV28	TRBJ2-7	.	TRBD1	TGTGCCAGCAGCCGACCGGGACAGGACTCCTACGAGCAGTACTTC	CASSRPGQDSYEQYF
TRBV29-1	TRBJ2-7	.	TRBD1	TGCAGCGCAAAGACCCAGGACAGGAGGTACGAGCAGTACTTC	CSAKTQDRRYEQYF
TRBV3-1	TRBJ1-3	.	.	TGTGCCAGCAGCCAAGAGAATCGGTTGAGCTCTGGAAACACCATATATTTT	CASSQENRLSSGNTIYF
TRBV25-1	TRBJ2-5	many	.	TGTGCCAGCAGCACAGGGTTTCAAGAGACCCAGTACTTC	CASSTGFQETQYF
TRBV9	TRBJ2-5	few	.	TGTGCCAGCAGCGTCCTTGGGGCAGCAGAGACCCAGTACTTC	CASSVLGAAETQYF
TRBV2	TRBJ2-3	.	.	TGTGCCAGACAGACTTACACAGATACGCAGTATTTT	CARQTYTDTQYF
TRBV2	TRBJ2-7	.	.	TGTGCCATCCGACTGAGTCCTACTCGGGGCTACGAGCAGTACTTC	CAIRLSPTRGYEQYF
TRBV27	TRBJ1-1	.	.	TGTGCCAGCAGTTTAATGGCCAGGGGAACCACTGAAGCTTTCTTT	CASSLMARGTTEAFF
TRBV11-2	TRBJ2-7	.	TRBD1	TGTGCCAGCAGCCGGGGACAGATTTACGAGCAGTACTTC	CASSRGQIYEQYF
TRBV28	TRBJ1-1	.	.	TGTGCCAGCCGGAACCCTAGGGACGTCATGAACACTGAAGCTTTCTTT	CASRNPRDVMNTEAFF
TRBV5-1	TRBJ1-6	.	TRBD1	TGCGCCAGCAGCCTGAGGACAGGGAGATCACCCCTCCACTTT	CASSLRTGRSPLHF
TRBV20-1	TRBJ2-1	.	.	TGCAGTGCTACCCGTGGGGGGAAATACAATGAGCAGTTCTTC	CSATRGGKYNEQFF
TRBV29-1	TRBJ2-6	few	.	TGCAGCGTTGGAAATCCGGGTCGGGGAACCGGGGCCAACGTCCTGACTTTC	CSVGNPGRGTGANVLTF
TRBV20-1	TRBJ1-1	.	.	TGCAGTGCTAGAGATAGGGTCTTGAACACTGAAGCTTTCTTT	CSARDRVLNTEAFF
TRBV7-9	TRBJ2-1	.	TRBD1	TGTGCCAGCACCTCCGGGACAGGGATATCTGAGCAGTTCTTC	CASTSGTGISEQFF
TRBV4-1	TRBJ2-2	few	.	TGCGCCAGCAGCCTGGGTGGGGAGGTGGCCGGGGAGCTGTTTTTT	CASSLGGEVAGELFF
TRBV6-1	TRBJ2-3	few	.	TGTGCCAGCAGTACGAGGGGGGCCGTCACAGATACGCAGTATTTT	CASSTRGAVTDTQYF
TRBV15	TRBJ2-3	.	.	TGTGCCACCAGCAGTGCCGGAACTAGCTCGGATACGCAGTATTTT	CATSSAGTSSDTQYF
TRBV9	TRBJ1-2	few	.	TGTGCCAGCAGCGGTTTAAGGACAGTCTATGGCTACACCTTC	CASSGLRTVYGYTF
TRBV9	TRBJ2-3	.	.	TGTGCCAGCAGCGTAGAAGGGGCGACAGATACGCAGTATTTT	CASSVEGATDTQYF
TRBV29-1	TRBJ2-5	.	TRBD2	TGCAGCGTTGATGGCCCGGGAGGGGAGACCCAGTACTTC	CSVDGPGGETQYF